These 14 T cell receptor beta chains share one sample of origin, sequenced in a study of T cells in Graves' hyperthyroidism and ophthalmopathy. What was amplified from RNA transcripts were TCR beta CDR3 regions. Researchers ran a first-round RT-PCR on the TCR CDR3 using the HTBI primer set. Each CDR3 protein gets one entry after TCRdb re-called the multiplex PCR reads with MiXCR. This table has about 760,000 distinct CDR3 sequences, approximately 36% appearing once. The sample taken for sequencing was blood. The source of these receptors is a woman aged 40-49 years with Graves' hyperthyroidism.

This CDR3 reads CASSLGGGTPSPLHF. CDR3 in DNA: TGTGCCAGCAGCTTAGGGGGGGGGACACCTTCACCCCTCCACTTT. The genes are TRBV7-2 and TRBJ1-6; D might be TRBD1 (6 bases). The CDR3 sequence is 15 residues long. In germline, CDR1 is SGHTA, CDR2 FQGNSA. The V end lost 1 base, the J end lost 9 bases, and 13 bases lay between the germline ends.

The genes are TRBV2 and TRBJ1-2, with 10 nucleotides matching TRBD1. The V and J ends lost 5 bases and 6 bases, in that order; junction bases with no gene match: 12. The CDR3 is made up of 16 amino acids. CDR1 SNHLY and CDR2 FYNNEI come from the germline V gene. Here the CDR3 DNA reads TGTGCCAGCAGTTTAGAGGACGGGACAGGGGTTGATGGCTACACCTTC. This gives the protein CASSLEDGTGVDGYTF.

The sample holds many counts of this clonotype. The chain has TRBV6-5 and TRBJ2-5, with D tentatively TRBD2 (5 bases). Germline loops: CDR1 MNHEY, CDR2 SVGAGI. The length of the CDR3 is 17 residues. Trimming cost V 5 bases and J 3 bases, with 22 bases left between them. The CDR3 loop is CASSLTLAGLGKETQYF. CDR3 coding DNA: TGTGCCAGCAGTCTAACCCTGGCAGGACTGGGGAAAGAGACCCAGTACTTC.

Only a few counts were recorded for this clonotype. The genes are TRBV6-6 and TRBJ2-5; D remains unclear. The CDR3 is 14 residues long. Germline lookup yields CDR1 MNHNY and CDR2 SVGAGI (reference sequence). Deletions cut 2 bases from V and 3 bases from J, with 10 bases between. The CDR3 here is CASSYRVSKETQYF. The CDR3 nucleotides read TGTGCCAGCAGTTACCGGGTCAGTAAAGAGACCCAGTACTTC.

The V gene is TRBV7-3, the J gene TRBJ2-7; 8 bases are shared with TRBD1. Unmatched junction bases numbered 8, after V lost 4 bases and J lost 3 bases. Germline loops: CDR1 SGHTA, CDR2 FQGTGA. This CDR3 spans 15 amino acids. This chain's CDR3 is CASSSGQGNGYEQYF. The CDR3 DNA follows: TGTGCCAGCAGCTCAGGACAGGGTAATGGCTACGAGCAGTACTTC.

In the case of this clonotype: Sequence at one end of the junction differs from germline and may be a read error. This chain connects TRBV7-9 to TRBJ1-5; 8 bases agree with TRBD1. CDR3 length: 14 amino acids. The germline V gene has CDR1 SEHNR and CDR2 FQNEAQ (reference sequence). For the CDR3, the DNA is TGTGCTAGCAGCGTGGGACAGGTCCATCAGCCCCAGCATTTT. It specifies CASSVGQVHQPQHF. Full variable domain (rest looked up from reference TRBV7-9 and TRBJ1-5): DTGVSQNPRHKITKRGQNVTFRCDPISEHNRLYWYRQTLGQGPEFLTYFQNEAQLEKSRLLSDRFSAERPKGSFSTLEIQRTEQGDSAMYLCASSVGQVHQPQHFGDGTRLSIL.

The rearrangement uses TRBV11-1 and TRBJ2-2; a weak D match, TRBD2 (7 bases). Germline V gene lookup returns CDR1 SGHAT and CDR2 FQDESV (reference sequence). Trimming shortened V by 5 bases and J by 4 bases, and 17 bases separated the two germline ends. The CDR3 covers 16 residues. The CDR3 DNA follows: TGTGCCAGCAGCCGGGGGGACACGGCCGCCACCGGGGAGCTGTTTTTT. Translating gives CASSRGDTAATGELFF.

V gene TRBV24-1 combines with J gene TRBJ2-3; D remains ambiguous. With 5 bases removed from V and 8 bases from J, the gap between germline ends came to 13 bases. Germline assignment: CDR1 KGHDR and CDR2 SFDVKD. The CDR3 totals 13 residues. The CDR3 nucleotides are TGTGCCACCAGTGGACTGACCGAACCTACGCAGTATTTT. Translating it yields CATSGLTEPTQYF.

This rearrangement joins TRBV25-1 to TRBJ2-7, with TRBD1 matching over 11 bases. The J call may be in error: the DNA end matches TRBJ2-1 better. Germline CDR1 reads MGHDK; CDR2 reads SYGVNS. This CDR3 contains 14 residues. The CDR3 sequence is CASSGTGGHNEQFF. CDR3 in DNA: TGTGCCAGCAGTGGGACAGGGGGCCACAATGAGCAGTTCTTC.

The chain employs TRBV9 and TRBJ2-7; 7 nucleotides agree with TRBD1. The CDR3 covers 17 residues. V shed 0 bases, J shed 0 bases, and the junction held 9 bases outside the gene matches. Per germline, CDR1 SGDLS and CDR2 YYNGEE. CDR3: CASSVGRGGSPSYEQYF. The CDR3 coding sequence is TGTGCCAGCAGCGTAGGACGAGGGGGCTCCCCCTCCTACGAGCAGTACTTC. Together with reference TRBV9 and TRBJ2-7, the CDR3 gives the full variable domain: DSGVTQTPKHLITATGQRVTLRCSPRSGDLSVYWYQQSLDQGLQFLIQYYNGEERAKGNILERFSAQQFPDLHSELNLSSLELGDSALYFCASSVGRGGSPSYEQYFGPGTRLTVT.

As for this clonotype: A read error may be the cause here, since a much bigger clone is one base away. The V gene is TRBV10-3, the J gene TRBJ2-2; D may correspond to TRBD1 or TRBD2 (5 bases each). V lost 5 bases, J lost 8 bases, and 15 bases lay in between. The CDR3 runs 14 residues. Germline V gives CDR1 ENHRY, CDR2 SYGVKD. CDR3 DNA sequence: TGTGCCATCAGTCCCGGGACGGCGAAGGGGGAGCTGTTTTTT. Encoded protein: CAISPGTAKGELFF.

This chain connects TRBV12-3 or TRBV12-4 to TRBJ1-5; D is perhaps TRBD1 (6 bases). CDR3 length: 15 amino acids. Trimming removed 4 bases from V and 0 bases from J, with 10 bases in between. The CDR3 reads CASSWTVNSNQPQHF. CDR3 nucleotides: TGTGCCAGCAGTTGGACAGTTAATAGCAATCAGCCCCAGCATTTT.

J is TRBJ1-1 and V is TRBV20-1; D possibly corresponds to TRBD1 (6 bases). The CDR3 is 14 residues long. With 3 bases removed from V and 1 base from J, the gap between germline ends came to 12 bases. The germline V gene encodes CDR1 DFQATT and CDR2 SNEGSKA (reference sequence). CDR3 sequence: CSASDGGGNTEAFF. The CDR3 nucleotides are TGCAGTGCTAGCGATGGAGGGGGGAACACTGAAGCTTTCTTT.

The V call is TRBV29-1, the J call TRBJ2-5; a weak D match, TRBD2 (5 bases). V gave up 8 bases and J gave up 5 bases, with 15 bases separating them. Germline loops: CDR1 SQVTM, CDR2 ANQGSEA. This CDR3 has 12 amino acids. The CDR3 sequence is CSSPSRGETQYF. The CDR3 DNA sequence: TGCAGCAGTCCTAGTCGAGGGGAGACCCAGTACTTC.